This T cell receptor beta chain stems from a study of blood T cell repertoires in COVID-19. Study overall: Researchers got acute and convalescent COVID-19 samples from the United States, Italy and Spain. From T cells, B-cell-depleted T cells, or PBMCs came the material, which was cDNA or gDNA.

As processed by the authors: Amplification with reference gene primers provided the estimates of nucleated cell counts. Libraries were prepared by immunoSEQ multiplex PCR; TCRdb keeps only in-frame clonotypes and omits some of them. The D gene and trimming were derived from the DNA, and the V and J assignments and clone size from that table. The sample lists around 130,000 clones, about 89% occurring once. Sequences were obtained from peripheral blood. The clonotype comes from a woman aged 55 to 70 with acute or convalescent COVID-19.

The CDR3 loop is CASSSDSSNTEAFF. CDR3 nucleotides: TGTGCCAGCAGTTCGGACAGTTCGAACACTGAAGCTTTCTTT. V is TRBV7-9 and J is TRBJ1-1, with D maybe TRBD1 (6 bases). Germline CDR1 and CDR2: SEHNR and FQNEAQ (reference sequence). The CDR3 consists of 14 residues. V dropped 6 bases and J dropped 1 base, with 12 bases sitting between them.